This T cell receptor (beta chain) is from a study of blood T cell repertoires in COVID-19. Across the study: Donors in the United States, Italy and Spain gave samples during acute or convalescent COVID-19. The cDNA or gDNA used as material had been derived from T cells, B-cell-depleted T cells, or PBMCs.

In the source study's methods: How many nucleated cells were present was estimated from reference gene primer amplification. Repertoires were generated with immunoSEQ multiplex PCR, while TCRdb's copy carries only in-frame clones and drops some. V, J and clone size were drawn from that table, and D and trimming were deduced from the DNA. Among 150,000 to 200,000 clones listed, under 90% were seen once. With 0 bases removed from V and 0 bases from J, the gap between germline ends came to 6 bases. The germline V gene encodes CDR1 SGDLS and CDR2 YYNGEE. The CDR3 has 15 residues. V and J are TRBV9 and TRBJ2-2; weak D call: TRBD1 (5 bases). Sequenced: peripheral blood. The origin of this receptor is a man aged 55 to 70 with acute or convalescent COVID-19. The CDR3 loop is CASSVADTNTGELFF. CDR3 DNA: TGTGCCAGCAGCGTAGCGGACACGAACACCGGGGAGCTGTTTTTT.